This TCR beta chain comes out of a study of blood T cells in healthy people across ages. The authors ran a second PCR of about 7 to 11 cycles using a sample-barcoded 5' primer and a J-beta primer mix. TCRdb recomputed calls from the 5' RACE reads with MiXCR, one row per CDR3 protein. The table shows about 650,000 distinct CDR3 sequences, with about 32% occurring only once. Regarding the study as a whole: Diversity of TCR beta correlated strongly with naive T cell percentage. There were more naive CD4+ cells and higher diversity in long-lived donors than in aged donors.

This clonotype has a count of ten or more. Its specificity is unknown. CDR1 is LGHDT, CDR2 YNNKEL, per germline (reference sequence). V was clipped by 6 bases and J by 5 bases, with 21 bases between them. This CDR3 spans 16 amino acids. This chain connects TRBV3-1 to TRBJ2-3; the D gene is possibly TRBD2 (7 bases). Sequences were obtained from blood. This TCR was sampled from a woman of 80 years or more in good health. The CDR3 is CASRPGGRGGGDTQYF. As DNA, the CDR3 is TGTGCCAGCAGGCCCGGGGGGCGGGGTGGAGGAGATACGCAGTATTTT.